A single TCR beta chain is shown here with its context. This sample is drawn from a study of T cells in Graves' hyperthyroidism and ophthalmopathy. The germline V gene has CDR1 SEHNR and CDR2 FQNEAQ (reference sequence). CDR3 length equals 16 residues. V was clipped by 0 bases and J by 4 bases, with 13 bases between them. The investigators amplified TCR beta CDR3 regions from RNA transcripts. The TCR CDR3 first-round RT-PCR relied on the HTBI primer set. Using its own MiXCR run on the multiplex PCR reads, TCRdb lists one record per CDR3 protein. Altogether approximately 600,000 distinct CDR3 sequences are present, about 17% being singletons, with the ten largest covering over 3.5%.

The clonotype was recovered from a woman in her twenties or thirties with Graves' hyperthyroidism. The chain employs TRBV7-9 and TRBJ1-3, with a tentative D call TRBD1 (6 bases). Sequencing was done on a sample of blood. DNA for the CDR3: TGTGCCAGCAGCTTAGCAAGCAGGGGTAAAGGAAACACCATATATTTT. Translated: CASSLASRGKGNTIYF.